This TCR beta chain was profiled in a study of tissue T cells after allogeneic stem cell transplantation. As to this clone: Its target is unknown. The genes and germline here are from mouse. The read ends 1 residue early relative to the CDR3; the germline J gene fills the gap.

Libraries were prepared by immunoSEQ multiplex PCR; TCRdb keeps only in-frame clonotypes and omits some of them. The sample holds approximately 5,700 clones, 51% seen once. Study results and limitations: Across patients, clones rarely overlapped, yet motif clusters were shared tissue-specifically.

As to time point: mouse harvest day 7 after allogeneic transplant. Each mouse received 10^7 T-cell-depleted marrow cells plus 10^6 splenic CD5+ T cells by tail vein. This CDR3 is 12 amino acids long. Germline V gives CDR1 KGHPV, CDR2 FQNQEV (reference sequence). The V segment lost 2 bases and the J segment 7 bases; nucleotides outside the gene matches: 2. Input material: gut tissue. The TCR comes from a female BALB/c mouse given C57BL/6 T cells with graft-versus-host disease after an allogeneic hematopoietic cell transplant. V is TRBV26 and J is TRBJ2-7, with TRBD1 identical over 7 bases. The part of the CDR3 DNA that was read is TGTGCCAGCAGTCTGGGCAGGGGGGAACAGTAC. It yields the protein CASSLGRGEQY. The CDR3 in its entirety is CASSLGRGEQYF.